Given below is one TCR beta chain in context. This clonotype was seen only a few times. It lacks a known antigen. No clone much larger than this one lies a single base away; base qualities are absent. The cysteine opens and the phenylalanine closes a CDR3 of 14 amino acids. The retained sequence is limited to the CDR3, 42 bases, with the frame set at the first base. CDR1 and CDR2 are read off the germline V gene as SQVTM and ANQGSEA. Trimming removed 1 base from V and 4 bases from J, leaving 11 bases between the germline ends. Receptor libraries were prepared by PCR. DNA from cultured CD4+ T cells was subjected to TCR sequencing with the Oncomine TCR Beta short-read assay at the Johns Hopkins FTIC core. The QIAamp micro DNA kit was used to extract genomic DNA from the cultured CD4+ T cells. Oncomine TCR Beta libraries from cultured CD4+ T cells were pooled using unique dual indexes and sequenced on an Illumina iSeq 100. Per the original workflow: Non-productive sequences were removed, and CDR3s that did not start with C, did not end with F or W, or were shorter than 7 amino acids were discarded. The MANAFEST web application identified antigen-specific clonotypes by comparing peptide-stimulated wells against reference wells and other culture wells. For a clone to be called positive, the clone needed an FDR below 0.05, an odds ratio above 5, and a productive frequency above 0.1% in at least two of three replicate wells. A clonotype counted as cross-reactive if it showed significant expansion both in the SARS-CoV-2 spike wells and in at least one common cold coronavirus spike condition. Using R version 3.6.1, CDR3 homology was evaluated through Levenshtein distances (stringdist) along with unrooted phylogenetic trees (ape). TCRdb reprocessing: public reads trimmed at Q25 with fastp, clones called with MiXCR, in-frame beta chains kept. Entries that share a CDR3 protein sequence are merged under the most common genes and DNA. The V and J calls shown here were made by TCRdb, not taken from the authors' results. This sample comprises tens of thousands of distinct CDR3 sequences, 46% of them detected only once. Together, the top ten hold about an eighth of the sample.

The data were obtained in a study of vaccination and CD4 T cells after COVID-19 (dated by TCRdb to 2021 to 2024). About the study as a whole: Convalescent patients had a positive SARS-CoV-2 result on nasal swab PCR, and of these patients, 8 or 9 had mild disease and one had severe disease. The convalescent cohort comprised six males and four females, including two Hispanic individuals, seven Caucasians, two Asians and one multiracial person. Two doses of either the Pfizer-BioNTech BNT162b2 vaccine (n=8) or the Moderna mRNA-1273 vaccine (n=2) were administered to participants. Post-COVID blood samples were collected from convalescent patients a median of approximately 100 days after diagnosis, with a range of about 30 to 170 days. The time from the second vaccine dose to post-vaccine blood sampling had a median of around 72 days and ranged from roughly 12 to 241 days. Three convalescent patients were sampled both early after vaccination (day 14) and late after vaccination (days 161 to 241). The cultures were stimulated with overlapping spike peptide pools from SARS-CoV-2 and from the common cold coronaviruses HCoV-NL63, HCoV-OC43 and HCoV-229E. As controls, cultures received a CEFX viral epitope pool (the positive control), an HIV-1 Nef peptide pool (the negative control), or no peptide at all. The spike-specific CD4+ TCR repertoire was compared before and after mRNA vaccination in over 9 COVID-19 convalescent patients and a handful of infection-naive healthy vaccine recipients. Broader findings and caveats from the paper: Only a relatively small number of convalescent patients were included in the study, and early timepoints following natural infection were not analyzed. The median count of SARS-CoV-2-reactive clonotypes went up from about 23 after infection to about 40 after vaccination, although the change was not significant. Nearly all vaccine-specific clones in convalescent patients (304 of 307) were mono-reactive for SARS-CoV-2 spike rather than cross-reactive with common cold coronaviruses. In convalescent patients, a median 86.3% of post-vaccine SARS-CoV-2-reactive clones were detected only after vaccination, suggesting vaccine-specific priming.

The label giving this sample's time point can be read as: late sampling 161 to 241 days after vaccination in a few convalescent patients. This specimen's treatment or condition label, per the study, means: roughly 11-day PBMC culture with coronavirus spike peptide pools or control peptides (ViraFEST assay). The study used the ViraFEST assay, which expanded antigen-specific T cells with peptide pools and then identified expanded clonotypes by TCR sequencing. The convalescent patients' positive SARS-CoV-2 PCR tests were from March to December 2020, which was before the Alpha, Beta and Delta variants emerged in the United States. PBMCs were cultured at a few million per well in IMDM supplemented with roughly 5% human AB serum and about 9.5 IU/ml IL-2, with approximately 10 ug/ml peptide pools added. On days 3 and 7, half of the culture medium was replaced with fresh IL-2-containing medium. After 10 to 11 days of culture, CD4+ T cells were isolated by negative selection with the EasySep CD4+ T cell isolation kit. Ficoll-Paque Plus gradient centrifugation was used to isolate PBMCs from whole blood, and the isolated PBMCs were then either used fresh or cryopreserved at -140C. In general, triplicate wells were set up for every culture condition.

The TCR was taken from a human donor who had recovered from COVID-19. The specimen was CD4+ T cells from blood, cultured in vitro, collected about 7 months after SARS-CoV-2 vaccination. Recombination connected TRBV29-1 to TRBJ1-5; confidence is insufficient to name the D gene. The base sequence is TGCAGCGTTGAAGTGCGCCAATCGAATCAGCCCCAGCATTTT. It translates as CSVEVRQSNQPQHF.